A selection of T cell receptor beta chains follows, all from one sample in a study of T cells in Graves' hyperthyroidism and ophthalmopathy. TCRdb reprocessed the multiplex PCR reads via MiXCR and lists one record per CDR3 protein. The sample comprises around 500,000 distinct CDR3 sequences, less than 25% of which are singletons, and 49% rests with the top ten. Sequenced sample: blood. The receptors here all came from a woman between 65 and 79 years old with Graves' ophthalmopathy. The CDR3 runs from the conserved cysteine through the conserved F or W. The D gene is left open where the match is weak. Where a row states a size, it is once, few, many or the class of an expanded clone; other rows omit it.

D	J	size	V	DNA	CDR3
NA	TRBJ2-7	NA	TRBV11-2	TGTGCCAGCAGCTCCGGGGTGCTGGACGAGCAGTACTTC	CASSSGVLDEQYF
NA	TRBJ2-6	few	TRBV9	TGTGCCAGCAGCTCTGACGGGTTCGCGGCCAACGTCCTGACTTTC	CASSSDGFAANVLTF
TRBD2	TRBJ2-4	few	TRBV12-3/TRBV12-4	TGTGCCAGCAGTTTAGCGAGCAGCGGGGAAAACATTCAGTACTTC	CASSLASSGENIQYF
NA	TRBJ1-4	NA	TRBV6-1	TGTGCCAGCAGCTCCAACATTGGTTATAATGAAAAACTGTTTTTT	CASSSNIGYNEKLFF
TRBD2	TRBJ2-2	NA	TRBV2	TGTGCCAGCAGTGAAACGAGCGGGAGGATTGGCGGGGAGCTGTTTTTT	CASSETSGRIGGELFF
TRBD2	TRBJ2-1	NA	TRBV3-1	TGTGCCAGCAGCCAAGTGTCGACTAGCGGTCGTGGCAATGAGCAGTTCTTC	CASSQVSTSGRGNEQFF
TRBD1	TRBJ1-2	many	TRBV7-8	TGTGCCAGCAGCTCCCTGGGACAGGGGAGGTATGGCTACACCTTC	CASSSLGQGRYGYTF
NA	TRBJ1-6	NA	TRBV24-1	TGTGCCACCAGTGATTTGGGTTTACGGGCGGGGATCTCTAATTCACCCCTCCACTTT	CATSDLGLRAGISNSPLHF
TRBD2	TRBJ2-1	NA	TRBV7-3	TGTGCCAGCAGCTTAGCGGGAGGGGGTATTTATGAGCAGTTCTTC	CASSLAGGGIYEQFF
NA	TRBJ2-2	few	TRBV20-1	TGCAGTGCTCTCCCCCGAAGACCCGGGGAGCTGTTTTTT	CSALPRRPGELFF
NA	TRBJ1-2	few	TRBV28	TGTGCCTCTCATCGGGGGAATCGGGGCTACACCTTC	CASHRGNRGYTF
NA	TRBJ1-2	NA	TRBV3-1	TGTGCCAGCAGCCCCCGCTTGGGGCAGGGCTATGGCTACACCTTC	CASSPRLGQGYGYTF
NA	TRBJ2-7	NA	TRBV7-9	TGTGCCAGCAGCTCGCTCCCAGGGCAGGGATTCTACGAGCAGTACTTC	CASSSLPGQGFYEQYF
NA	TRBJ1-3	NA	TRBV7-6	TGTGCCAGCAGCTTAATTTGGGAGGGCTCTGGAAACACCATATATTTT	CASSLIWEGSGNTIYF
NA	TRBJ1-1	many	TRBV12-3/TRBV12-4	TGTGCCAGCAGTGGGATTCGCCGTACTGAAGCTTTCTTT	CASSGIRRTEAFF
NA	TRBJ2-2	many	TRBV5-1	TGCGCCAGCCTCCGGGACACCACCGGGGAGCTGTTTTTT	CASLRDTTGELFF
NA	TRBJ2-7	many	TRBV2	TGTGCCAGCAGTGTAAGCGTCAGCTCCTACGAGCAGTACTTC	CASSVSVSSYEQYF
NA	TRBJ1-6	few	TRBV18	TGTGCCAGCTCACTAAGTAGCGAATCACCCCTCCACTTT	CASSLSSESPLHF
NA	TRBJ2-2	NA	TRBV7-6	TGTGCCAGCAGCCCATATGCGGCCGCCAGCACCGGGGAGCTGTTTTTT	CASSPYAAASTGELFF
NA	TRBJ2-3	few	TRBV19	TGTGCCAGTAGTATTGCCGGAGGGGACACAGATACGCAGTATTTT	CASSIAGGDTDTQYF
NA	TRBJ1-3	few	TRBV9	TGTGCCAGCAGCGCAGATGGCGGGGGCGACTCTGGAAACACCATATATTTT	CASSADGGGDSGNTIYF
NA	TRBJ1-6	NA	TRBV28	TGTGCCAGCAGATACTCCCGTTTGGGGGATTCACCCCTCCACTTT	CASRYSRLGDSPLHF
TRBD2	TRBJ2-2	NA	TRBV9	TGTGCCAGCAGCGTAGGCTTTAGCGGGGTCACCGGGGAGCTGTTTTTT	CASSVGFSGVTGELFF
NA	TRBJ2-1	NA	TRBV11-1	TGTGCCAGCAGCTTAAGGGCAACCAATGAGCAGTTCTTC	CASSLRATNEQFF
TRBD1	TRBJ2-7	NA	TRBV5-1	TGCGCCAGCAGCTTGGGACCGGGACAGGGGAACGAGCAGTACTTC	CASSLGPGQGNEQYF
TRBD2	TRBJ2-1	NA	TRBV7-9	TGTGCCAGCAGCTCGGGACTAGCGGGAGTGCGATCCTACAATGAGCAGTTCTTC	CASSSGLAGVRSYNEQFF
NA	TRBJ1-5	few	TRBV24-1	TGTGCCACCAGTGATTTGGTAGGGGGGCCCCAGCATTTT	CATSDLVGGPQHF
TRBD2	TRBJ2-7	NA	TRBV11-2	TGTGCCAGCAGCTTTACTAGCGGACCGAGGGGGGAGCAGTACTTC	CASSFTSGPRGEQYF
NA	TRBJ2-2	few	TRBV12-3/TRBV12-4	TGTGCCAGCAGTTTATTGCAGTCCGGCACCGGGGAGCTGTTTTTT	CASSLLQSGTGELFF
TRBD2	TRBJ2-1	NA	TRBV9	TGTGCCAGCAGCGTAGAAGCGGGAGGGCGTGAGCAGTTCTTC	CASSVEAGGREQFF
NA	TRBJ2-3	NA	TRBV11-3	TGTGCCAGCAGCTTTGGCCTCCCGGGGGATACGCAGTATTTT	CASSFGLPGDTQYF
TRBD2	TRBJ2-2	NA	TRBV19	TGTGCCAGTAGCGTAAACGGGAGGGCAAGGACGGGGGAGCTGTTTTTT	CASSVNGRARTGELFF
NA	TRBJ2-5	many	TRBV11-3	TGTGCCAGCAGCTTATACTTCAGGGAGACCCAGTACTTC	CASSLYFRETQYF
TRBD2	TRBJ2-1	NA	TRBV10-3	TGTGCCATCAGGACCCCTACAGCGGGAGAGGACAATGAGCAGTTCTTC	CAIRTPTAGEDNEQFF
TRBD1	TRBJ1-2	NA	TRBV7-2	TGTGCCAGCAGCCCGGGCCGACAGGGGACAAGTGGCTACACCTTC	CASSPGRQGTSGYTF
TRBD1	TRBJ1-2	NA	TRBV10-3	TGTGCCATCAGGCCTACAGGGGACTATGGCTACACCTTC	CAIRPTGDYGYTF
NA	TRBJ1-1	NA	TRBV10-3	TGTGCCATCACCCCGGGGATGATGGCCACTGAAGCTTTCTTT	CAITPGMMATEAFF
TRBD1	TRBJ2-5	NA	TRBV20-1	TGCAGTGCTAGCCGGGACAGGGGAGTCGAGACCCAGTACTTC	CSASRDRGVETQYF
NA	TRBJ2-3	many	TRBV29-1	TGCAGCGTTGAAAAGGGGCCTAGCACAGATACGCAGTATTTT	CSVEKGPSTDTQYF
TRBD2	TRBJ2-1	few	TRBV7-3	TGTGCCAGCAGCCCAGGGAGGGCCTCCTACAATGAGCAGTTCTTC	CASSPGRASYNEQFF
NA	TRBJ2-3	few	TRBV20-1	TGCAGTGCTAGTCCGCCCGGGCGCCGCACAGATACGCAGTATTTT	CSASPPGRRTDTQYF
NA	TRBJ1-1	few	TRBV11-2	TGTGCCAGCAGCTCCGCGTTTCGGAACACTGAAGCTTTCTTT	CASSSAFRNTEAFF
NA	TRBJ1-4	NA	TRBV6-6	TGTGCCAGCAGTCACTCGGGAGGGGGGGGTAATGAAAAACTGTTTTTT	CASSHSGGGGNEKLFF
NA	TRBJ1-2	once	TRBV4-1	TGCGCCAGCAGCCAAGGGGTCGCCGGTGGCTACACCTTC	CASSQGVAGGYTF
TRBD2	TRBJ2-1	many	TRBV2	TGTGCCAGCAGTCCGAGACTAGCGGGAGGGCCTAGGGGGAACAATGAGCAGTTCTTC	CASSPRLAGGPRGNNEQFF
TRBD1	TRBJ2-7	NA	TRBV19	TGTGCCAGTAGTAGGGGCAGGGGGTACGAGCAGTACTTC	CASSRGRGYEQYF
NA	TRBJ2-7	many	TRBV2	TGTGCCAGCAGTGAAAACAGGGACTACGAGCAGTACTTC	CASSENRDYEQYF
NA	TRBJ1-3	NA	TRBV7-9	TGTGCCAGCAGCTTCGCACAGGGCTTCTCTGGAAACACCATATATTTT	CASSFAQGFSGNTIYF
TRBD1	TRBJ1-4	NA	TRBV28	TGTGCCAGCAGTTTAGGACAGGGCCGGGGTGAAAAACTGTTTTTT	CASSLGQGRGEKLFF
TRBD2	TRBJ2-7	NA	TRBV12-3/TRBV12-4	TGTGCCAGCAGTTTCGGGACTAGCGGGTTTTCCTACGAGCAGTACTTC	CASSFGTSGFSYEQYF
TRBD2	TRBJ2-1	few	TRBV20-1	TGCAGTGCCGAGAGCGGGAGACCCGACAATGAGCAGTTCTTC	CSAESGRPDNEQFF
TRBD1	TRBJ1-4	NA	TRBV6-1	TGTGCCAGCAGGACTACAGGGGGCACTAATGAAAAACTGTTTTTT	CASRTTGGTNEKLFF
NA	TRBJ2-3	NA	TRBV10-3	TGTGCCATCAGGGGGCTGGACACAGATACGCAGTATTTT	CAIRGLDTDTQYF
NA	TRBJ2-7	few	TRBV30	TGTGCCTGGAGTGTAGGCAGGACCGAGCAGTACTTC	CAWSVGRTEQYF
NA	TRBJ1-2	many	TRBV10-3	TGTGCCTCCACGGCCAGGGGCTCCTATGGCTACACCTTC	CASTARGSYGYTF
NA	TRBJ2-7	NA	TRBV4-1	TGCGCCAGCAGCCAAACCCCCGTGGCAGACCAAGACGAGCAGTACTTC	CASSQTPVADQDEQYF
TRBD2	TRBJ2-1	once	TRBV11-3	TGTGCCAGCAGCTCGGCTGGGGGGGGTGAGCAGTCCTTC	CASSSAGGGEQSF
NA	TRBJ2-7	once	TRBV4-3	TGCGCCAGCAGCCAAGATCCTTATTCCTACGAGCAGTACTTC	CASSQDPYSYEQYF
NA	TRBJ2-7	NA	TRBV20-1	TGCAGTGGACACTTTGCACCCTCTAGCGAGCAGTACTTC	CSGHFAPSSEQYF
TRBD2	TRBJ2-5	NA	TRBV10-1	TGCGCCAGCAGTGATCCAGCGGGAGGCCCTCAAGAGACCCAGTACTTC	CASSDPAGGPQETQYF